The clone carrying this T cell receptor (beta chain) was observed a handful of times. Antigen unknown. This CDR3 region has 15 residues. The germline gives CDR1 SEHNR, CDR2 FQNEAQ (reference sequence). V lost 3 bases to trimming and J lost 6 bases, with 14 bases between them. This record comes from a study of T cell repertoires in cytomegalovirus infection. Study-wide context: The public TCR beta signatures pointed to both CMV infection and matching HLA type.

One entry per CDR3 protein results from TCRdb running MiXCR on the reads. The table includes a few hundred thousand distinct CDR3 sequences, around 27% detected once. Whole-study findings and limits: The ex vivo response was dominated by HLA-C-restricted CMV-specific TCR beta clonotypes. Cumulative frequency of public TCR beta families picked out carriers of CMV plus the relevant HLA.

Material: PBMCs. This TCR was sampled from a human donor in good health (CMV status not recorded). Some clones in this sample may be carry-over from other donors' samples. The chain combines TRBV7-9 with TRBJ2-2; D gene ambiguous. CDR3 amino acids: CASSFSSGVPGELFF. As DNA, the CDR3 is TGTGCCAGCAGCTTCTCTTCTGGAGTGCCCGGGGAGCTGTTTTTT.